This T cell receptor beta chain originates from a study of blood T cell repertoires in COVID-19. Methods used by the authors: Estimates of nucleated cell counts were drawn from the amplification of reference gene primers. Produced via immunoSEQ multiplex PCR; TCRdb's table is partial and in-frame only. V and J calls and clone size follow that table, whereas D and trimming were derived from the DNA. The table includes a few hundred thousand clones, approximately 90% detected once. Participants were aged roughly 18 to 100 years from around 26 US areas. The germline CDR1 and CDR2 sequences are SEHNR and FQNEAQ (reference sequence). The CDR3 runs to 15 residues. The ends lost 5 bases at V and 4 bases at J; junction bases unmatched: 7.

Input material: PBMCs or T cells enriched from blood (not recorded which). This chain links TRBV7-9 with TRBJ1-3; TRBD1 matches 8 bases. This sequence was found in a woman aged 40 to 49 with acute COVID-19. This CDR3 is CASSPQGGAGNTIYF. CDR3 nucleotide sequence: TGTGCCAGCAGCCCACAGGGGGGTGCGGGAAACACCATATATTTT.